This TCR beta chain was observed in a study of T-cell reconstitution after alpha-beta-depleted transplantation in children (TCRdb year 2016). General notes on the study: Using TCR repertoire profiling, the study quantitatively followed how T-cell immune reconstitution unfolded in children after TCRalphabeta/CD19-depleted allogeneic hematopoietic cell transplantation.

V drops 2 bases and J drops 2 bases, leaving 12 bases in between. Inclusive of the bounding cysteine and phenylalanine, the CDR3 is 14 residues long. Only the CDR3 region is kept as DNA, spanning 42 bases read in frame from base 1. The CDR1 and CDR2 encoded by the germline V gene (reference sequence) are DFQATT and SNEGSKA. On this clonotype itself: This clone's antigen is unknown. Base quality data are lacking; no much larger clone is found one base away.

The library was obtained by PCR. Sequencing was carried out with an Illumina HiSeq 2500. TCR library preparation used molecular barcoding, with unique molecular identifiers applied to normalize quantification of the TCRbeta repertoire. In TCRdb, the public reads were trimmed at Q25 with fastp and aligned with MiXCR, with productive beta chains retained. Rows matching on CDR3 protein sequence are summarized as one entry with the most common DNA and genes. This sample has around 200,000 distinct CDR3 sequences in its table, and about 9.2% of those were observed once. The top ten hold around 6.2% of the sample.

Recombination connected TRBV20-1 to TRBJ1-1; no confident D gene assignment can be made. The receptor's source is a human donor who donated a stem cell graft to a child with acute lymphoblastic leukemia. The sample consisted of PBMCs from the stem cell graft donor, taken from the stem cell graft. The CDR3 region has the sequence CSARPRRVNTEAFF. The bases read TGCAGTGCTAGACCTCGACGGGTTAACACTGAAGCTTTCTTT.